The rows below give T cell receptor beta chains drawn from one sample of a study of OX40 agonist ivuxolimab in advanced cancers. The method was immunoSEQ multiplex PCR; TCRdb's version includes in-frame clones alone and lacks a portion of them. The sample consists of 75,000 to 100,000 clones, approximately 80% of them appearing once. The sequencing used CD4+ or CD8+ T cells sorted from blood, collected in a trial of the OX40 agonist ivuxolimab. These receptors were obtained from an adult with an advanced solid tumor such as melanoma, head and neck, liver or kidney cancer. CDR3s include the opening cysteine and the closing phenylalanine or tryptophan. D genes are given only for firm matches. Where a row states a size, it is once, few, many or the class of an expanded clone; other rows omit it.

v_gene	abundance	d_gene	len	j_gene	CDR3nt	CDR3aa
TRBV7-3	NA	NA	13	TRBJ2-2	TGTGCCAGCAGCTTAGTAGAGGCCGGGGAGCTGTTTTTT	CASSLVEAGELFF
TRBV6-1	few	TRBD2	13	TRBJ2-1	TGTGCCAGCAGTGAAGCGGGGAGGGATGAGCAGTTCTTC	CASSEAGRDEQFF
TRBV7-2	NA	TRBD2	17	TRBJ2-1	TGTGCCAGCAGCACAGCTACTAGCGGACGCTCCTACAATGAGCAGTTCTTC	CASSTATSGRSYNEQFF
TRBV11-2	few	NA	11	TRBJ2-3	TGTGCCAGCAGCCGTACAGATACGCAGTATTTT	CASSRTDTQYF
TRBV30	NA	TRBD1	15	TRBJ1-2	TGTGCCTGGACGAGGCTCGGACAGGGCCTCAATGGCTACACCTTC	CAWTRLGQGLNGYTF
TRBV5-1	NA	NA	14	TRBJ1-2	TGCGCCAGCAGCTTGGCGGAAGGGCGATATGGCTACACCTTC	CASSLAEGRYGYTF
TRBV18	NA	TRBD1	13	TRBJ1-1	TGTGCCAGCTCACCCGGGACAGACGGTGAAGCTTTCTTT	CASSPGTDGEAFF
TRBV4-2	few	TRBD1	14	TRBJ1-1	TGTGCCAGCAGCCCGGGACAGGGAATGGGTGAAGCTTTCTTT	CASSPGQGMGEAFF
TRBV18	NA	NA	12	TRBJ1-4	TGTGCCAGCTCGACCGAGCAGGAAAAACTGTTTTTT	CASSTEQEKLFF
TRBV27	NA	NA	16	TRBJ2-1	TGTGCCAGCAGTTTAAGGGTCTCAACATCCTACAATGAGCAGTTCTTC	CASSLRVSTSYNEQFF
TRBV5-6	NA	NA	16	TRBJ1-2	TGTGCCAGCAGCCCTCCTGGAACAGGTCTTAACTATGGCTACACCTTC	CASSPPGTGLNYGYTF
TRBV15	NA	TRBD1	18	TRBJ2-7	TGTGCCACCAGCCCCCTGGGACAGGGGGTGACGATTTCCTACGAGCAGTACTTC	CATSPLGQGVTISYEQYF
TRBV14	NA	NA	12	TRBJ2-1	TGTGCCAGCAGCCAGAACAGGGTAGAACAGTTCTTC	CASSQNRVEQFF
TRBV10-1	NA	TRBD2	16	TRBJ2-3	TGCGCCAGCAGCCCCGGACTAGCGGGAAGGACAGATACGCAGTATTTT	CASSPGLAGRTDTQYF
TRBV9	NA	TRBD1	13	TRBJ2-7	TGTGCCAGCAGCGACTCGACAGGGCCGTGGCAGTACTTC	CASSDSTGPWQYF
TRBV5-6	NA	TRBD2	15	TRBJ2-5	TGTGCCAGCAGCCCAGCGGGAGGGGTCGGTGAGACCCAGTACTTC	CASSPAGGVGETQYF
TRBV7-2	NA	TRBD1	15	TRBJ1-3	TGTGCCAGCAGGGATGCAGGGGGACCGGGAAACACCATATATTTT	CASRDAGGPGNTIYF
TRBV19	NA	NA	15	TRBJ2-2	TGTGCCAGTATGGCCCCAGGGGCGAACACCGGGGAGCTGTTTTTT	CASMAPGANTGELFF
TRBV14	NA	NA	14	TRBJ2-1	TGTGCCAGCGGCGGGGATCTCTCCTACAATGAGCAGTTCTTC	CASGGDLSYNEQFF
TRBV5-1	NA	TRBD2	18	TRBJ2-6	TGCGCCAGCAGTCTGACTGGCGGGGGGGGCTCTGGGGCCAACGTCCTGACTTTC	CASSLTGGGGSGANVLTF
TRBV7-7	NA	TRBD2	20	TRBJ2-5	TGTGCCAGCAGCTTAGAAAGGGATCCGGGACTAGCGGGAACATGGGGGACCCAGTACTTC	CASSLERDPGLAGTWGTQYF
TRBV6-6	once	NA	16	TRBJ2-7	TGTGCCAGCAGTTCTGGTACGACATACGCGAGGGACGAGCAGTACTTC	CASSSGTTYARDEQYF
TRBV9	NA	TRBD1	13	TRBJ2-7	TGTGCCAGCAGCGTAGGGGGACAGGGAGAGCAGTACTTC	CASSVGGQGEQYF
TRBV30	NA	TRBD1	16	TRBJ1-5	TGTGCCTGGAGTGTAGGTGGGACAGGGGGCAATCAGCCCCAGCATTTT	CAWSVGGTGGNQPQHF
TRBV7-9	NA	NA	14	TRBJ1-5	TGTGCCAGCAGCTCAGGGGTTAGCAATCAGCCCCAGCATTTT	CASSSGVSNQPQHF
TRBV4-1	NA	NA	15	TRBJ2-4	TGCGCCAGCAGCCACCATTTTGAACGGGGATCCATTCAGTACTTC	CASSHHFERGSIQYF
TRBV5-6	NA	NA	13	TRBJ1-5	TGTGCCAGCAGCTTATATAGCAATCAGCCCCAGCATTTT	CASSLYSNQPQHF
TRBV2	NA	TRBD2	16	TRBJ2-3	TGTGCCAGCAGTGAAGTGGGTAGCGGGAGTTCAGATACGCAGTATTTT	CASSEVGSGSSDTQYF
TRBV18	NA	TRBD1	14	TRBJ1-4	TGTGCCAGCTCACAGGACAGGTCTAATGAAAAACTGTTTTTT	CASSQDRSNEKLFF
TRBV6-6	NA	NA	16	TRBJ1-4	TGTGCCAGCAGTTACGGGGGCAAAGGAACTAATGAAAAACTGTTTTTT	CASSYGGKGTNEKLFF